Listed below are T cell receptor beta chains from one sample, sequenced in a study of T cells after yellow fever vaccination. TCRdb itself ran the 5' RACE reads through MiXCR, one entry per CDR3 protein. The table lists 230,000 or so distinct CDR3 sequences, approximately 6.3% of them singletons. The specimen was CD4+ T cells sorted from PBMCs, collected on the day of the yellow fever booster vaccination. These receptors originate from a man younger than 40 who received the YFV17D yellow fever vaccine. The CDR3 runs from the conserved cysteine through the conserved F or W. Each record gives: clone size, V gene, CDR3 length, J gene, CDR3 protein. Clone size appears in some rows only: once, few, many, or a class for an expanded clone.

>.|TRBV6-1|15|TRBJ2-5
CASSEALAEPRAQYF
>many|TRBV5-4|15|TRBJ2-3
CASSKGQAHTDTQYF
>many|TRBV29-1|13|TRBJ1-1
CSAGQGRNTEAFF
>many|TRBV20-1|13|TRBJ2-7
CSARGGPPYEQYF
>few|TRBV6-5|16|TRBJ2-6
CAHNFQGGSGANVLTF
>few|TRBV5-5|16|TRBJ2-5
CASSFLAGPSSETQYF
>few|TRBV20-1|15|TRBJ2-1
CSARVGLAGVGEQFF
>few|TRBV7-9|14|TRBJ2-7
CASSLNGRFDEQYF
>few|TRBV30|13|TRBJ2-2
CAWSVPGTGELFF
>few|TRBV18|15|TRBJ2-2
CASSRLIGDTGELFF
>few|TRBV2|15|TRBJ2-3
CASSVSSSGTDTQYF